The 24 T cell receptor beta chains presented below share a single source sample, sequenced in a study of memory CD4+ T cells and cytomegalovirus serostatus. Profiling relied on immunoSEQ multiplex PCR, and the TCRdb table lists in-frame clones only, not all of them. The table shows 45,000 or so clones, with about 79% occurring only once. Single viable CD3+CD4+CD8-CD45RO+ cells were sorted as the memory CD4+ T cells. Material: memory CD4+ T cells from blood. The origin of the receptors is an adult in good health and CMV-seronegative.

V gene TRBV10-3 combines with J gene TRBJ1-2; 11 nucleotides align to TRBD1. The CDR3 sequence is 16 residues long. Germline V lookup: CDR1 ENHRY, CDR2 SYGVKD. V trimming: 7 bases; J trimming: 1 base; junction bases outside the gene matches: 8. The CDR3, as DNA: TGTGCCATCATTAATCCGGACAGGGGGCTTAACTATGGCTACACCTTC. Translating gives CAIINPDRGLNYGYTF.

V gene TRBV20-1 combines with J gene TRBJ2-1; D is unresolved. The germline gives CDR1 DFQATT, CDR2 SNEGSKA (reference sequence). Between the trimmed V and J ends, which lost 6 bases and 12 bases, there was a span of 15 bases. This CDR3 has 11 residues. CDR3 sequence: CSASDPIRQFF. Written as DNA, the CDR3 is TGCAGTGCCTCCGACCCAATCCGGCAGTTCTTC.

This chain links TRBV4-1 with TRBJ1-2; D is ambiguous. The CDR3 is made up of 13 amino acids. The V end was cut by 1 base, the J end by 8 bases, with 11 bases between. Germline loops: CDR1 MGHRA, CDR2 YSYEKL. In DNA, the CDR3 is TGCGCCAGCAGCCAAGGGAGGGTAGGGGGCTACACCTTC. The encoded protein is CASSQGRVGGYTF.

The chain links TRBV5-6 to TRBJ1-2, with D possibly TRBD1 on 6 matching bases. This CDR3 comprises 15 residues. Per the germline V gene, CDR1 is SGHDT and CDR2 is YYEEEE. V dropped 4 bases and J dropped 4 bases, with 17 bases sitting between them. The CDR3 bases are TGTGCCAGCAGCCTGATTCAGGGGAGAGGCTATGGCTACACCTTC. Translated: CASSLIQGRGYGYTF.

The chain carries TRBV11-1 and TRBJ1-1; 8 bases align to TRBD1. Unmatched junction bases numbered 4, after V lost 5 bases and J lost 2 bases. The CDR3 length is 14 residues. CDR1 and CDR2 (germline): SGHAT, FQDESV (reference sequence). The CDR3 spells CASSRGTGNTEAFF. The CDR3 region has the DNA TGTGCCAGCAGCCGAGGGACAGGAAACACTGAAGCTTTCTTT. The full variable domain, with the rest looked up from reference TRBV11-1 and TRBJ1-1, is EAEVAQSPRYKITEKSQAVAFWCDPISGHATLYWYRQILGQGPELLVQFQDESVVDDSQLPKDRFSAERLKGVDSTLKIQPAELGDSAMYLCASSRGTGNTEAFFGQGTRLTVV.

The chain's CDR3 is CASSKALGGGRDQPQHF. DNA for the CDR3: TGTGCCAGCAGCAAAGCGCTTGGGGGAGGTCGGGATCAGCCCCAGCATTTT. The gene calls are TRBV21-1 and TRBJ1-5. TRBV21-1 is a pseudogene segment. This CDR3 is 17 amino acids long.

The genes are TRBV2 and TRBJ2-2; 9 bases map to TRBD1. The J segment lost 3 bases and the V segment lost 5 bases, leaving 4 bases of the junction unmatched. The germline V gene has CDR1 SNHLY and CDR2 FYNNEI. The CDR3 runs to 15 residues. The CDR3 protein is CASSPQGAYTGELFF. CDR3 DNA sequence: TGTGCCAGCAGTCCACAGGGGGCCTACACCGGGGAGCTGTTTTTT.

J is TRBJ1-4 and V is TRBV9, with TRBD1 matching 8 bases. The V gene's germline CDR1 is SGDLS and CDR2 YYNGEE. V shed 0 bases, J shed 3 bases, and the junction held 10 bases outside the gene matches. This CDR3 spans 18 amino acids. CDR3 in amino acids: CASSVGSGQGAANEKLFF. The CDR3, as DNA: TGTGCCAGCAGCGTAGGGTCTGGACAGGGAGCGGCTAATGAAAAACTGTTTTTT.

The CDR3 here is CASSLGAYQETQYF. For the CDR3, the DNA is TGTGCCAGCTCTCTGGGAGCGTACCAAGAGACCCAGTACTTC. The genes are TRBV9 and TRBJ2-5, with a possible D match to TRBD2 (5 bases). This CDR3 comprises 14 residues. The V gene's germline CDR1 is SGDLS and CDR2 YYNGEE. V lost 7 bases and J 0 bases, leaving 13 bases between the germline ends.

V usage is TRBV7-6 and J usage is TRBJ2-5; 8 bases line up with TRBD1. Germline trimming cut 0 bases from V and 7 bases from J; bases unmatched to any gene: 4. Germline assignment: CDR1 SGHVS and CDR2 FNYEAQ. CDR3 length equals 14 residues. In DNA, the CDR3 is TGTGCCAGCAGCTTAGCGGGACAGGAAGGGACCCAGTACTTC. It translates to CASSLAGQEGTQYF.

Here the CDR3 reads CASSPLFDTNEQFF. CDR3 nucleotides: TGTGCCAGCTCACCCCTCTTTGATACTAATGAGCAGTTCTTC. The chain links TRBV18 to TRBJ2-1, with no clear D. CDR1 and CDR2 (germline): KGHSH, LQKENI. This CDR3 region has 14 residues. Trimming removed 3 bases from V and 7 bases from J, with 13 bases in between.

J is TRBJ2-7 and V is TRBV5-1, with D uncertain. CDR1 is SGHRS, CDR2 YFSETQ, per germline. The CDR3 sequence is 12 residues long. The germline V and J ends were trimmed by 0 bases and 3 bases, with 4 bases remaining between them. The CDR3 DNA sequence: TGCGCCAGCAGCTTGGGCCACTACGAGCAGTACTTC. It encodes CASSLGHYEQYF.

The V gene is TRBV19, the J gene TRBJ1-3; TRBD1 is a possible D gene (5 bases). The CDR3 contains 14 residues. V was trimmed by 5 bases and J by 0 bases, leaving 8 bases between them. Germline CDR1 and CDR2: LNHDA and SQIVND (reference sequence). CDR3 in amino acids: CASSADSSGNTIYF. Written as DNA, the CDR3 is TGTGCCAGTAGTGCAGACAGCTCTGGAAACACCATATATTTT.

The J gene is TRBJ1-1, the V gene TRBV12-5, with unresolved D. The CDR3 extends over 17 amino acids. V shed 1 base and J shed 4 bases, with 19 bases lying between them. Germline V CDR1 and CDR2: LGHNT, FRNRAP. CDR3 region: CASGLARLSGMGTEAFF. DNA for the CDR3: TGTGCTAGTGGTTTGGCCAGGCTCTCCGGAATGGGCACTGAAGCTTTCTTT.

A few counts support this clone. The chain combines TRBV5-6 with TRBJ1-1; tentative D call: TRBD1 (5 bases). This CDR3 spans 14 amino acids. V lost 5 bases and J lost 0, with 11 bases in between. Germline CDR1 SGHDT, CDR2 YYEEEE. The CDR3 DNA reads as TGTGCCAGCAGGAAACAGGTGCTGAACACTGAAGCTTTCTTT. It codes for CASRKQVLNTEAFF.

This sequence joins TRBV2 and TRBJ2-2, with D perhaps TRBD2 (6 bases). The V and J ends lost 8 bases and 2 bases respectively, with 12 bases between them. Germline V gives CDR1 SNHLY, CDR2 FYNNEI. CDR3 length: 14 amino acids. The CDR3: CASSLARNTGELFF. CDR3 sequence (DNA): TGTGCCAGCTCCCTAGCGAGAAACACCGGGGAGCTGTTTTTT. The variable domain in full, completed from reference TRBV2 and TRBJ2-2, reads EPEVTQTPSHQVTQMGQEVILRCVPISNHLYFYWYRQILGQKVEFLVSFYNNEISEKSEIFDDQFSVERPDGSNFTLKIRSTKLEDSAMYFCASSLARNTGELFFGEGSRLTVL.

The chain uses TRBV5-4 and TRBJ1-2; possible D gene TRBD1, 6 bases. Germline V gene lookup returns CDR1 SGHNT and CDR2 YYREEE (reference sequence). The CDR3 sequence is 14 residues long. The germline V and J ends were trimmed by 5 bases and 6 bases, with 17 bases remaining between them. In nucleotides, the CDR3 is TGTGCCAGCAGTGAGACGGACAGATTCGATGGCTACACCTTC. Protein product: CASSETDRFDGYTF.

This clone occurred a few times. The chain is built from TRBV5-5 and TRBJ2-2, with 9 bases aligning to TRBD2. Germline CDR1 is SGHKS and CDR2 is YYEKEE (reference sequence). V gave up 1 base and J gave up 4 bases; unmatched junction bases: 5. The CDR3 is made up of 16 amino acids. DNA of the CDR3: TGTGCCAGCAGCTTGTGGATAGCGGGAGCCACCGGGGAGCTGTTTTTT. Translation gives CASSLWIAGATGELFF. Using reference TRBV5-5 and TRBJ2-2 for the parts outside the CDR3, the full variable domain is DAGVTQSPTHLIKTRGQQVTLRCSPISGHKSVSWYQQVLGQGPQFIFQYYEKEERGRGNFPDRFSARQFPNYSSELNVNALLLGDSALYLCASSLWIAGATGELFFGEGSRLTVL.

V usage is TRBV5-1 and J usage is TRBJ1-1; 8 bases line up with TRBD1. CDR3 length: 16 amino acids. Trimming took 2 bases from V and 5 from J; bases not matched to a gene: 11. CDR1 and CDR2 (germline): SGHRS, YFSETQ. The CDR3 loop is CASSFSSDRGGTEAFF. DNA of the CDR3: TGCGCCAGCAGCTTCTCATCCGACAGGGGTGGAACTGAAGCTTTCTTT.

The rearrangement joins TRBV4-1 to TRBJ1-2; D unclear. Per germline, CDR1 MGHRA and CDR2 YSYEKL. V lost 2 bases and J 8 bases, leaving 12 bases between the germline ends. The CDR3 totals 13 residues. CDR3 in amino acids: CASSQSRVSGYTF. CDR3 coding DNA: TGCGCCAGCAGCCAATCTAGGGTTTCGGGCTACACCTTC.

The chain is built from TRBV12-5 and TRBJ1-4, with 7 bases aligning to TRBD1. CDR3 size: 15 residues. The trim removed 6 bases at V and 7 bases at J, leaving 11 bases unmatched. Germline loops: CDR1 LGHNT, CDR2 FRNRAP. Here the CDR3 DNA reads TGTGCTAGTGGGAGAACAGGGGCGGGAGGTGAAAAACTGTTTTTT. Its protein product is CASGRTGAGGEKLFF.

This clone was counted only a few times. This rearrangement joins TRBV19 to TRBJ2-7; D perhaps matches TRBD1 (6 bases). Trimming pared 5 bases from V and 5 bases from J, leaving 10 bases between. Germline CDR1 LNHDA, CDR2 SQIVND (reference sequence). This CDR3 has 12 amino acids. CDR3 amino acids: CASSQGNHEQYF. The DNA for the CDR3 is TGTGCCAGTAGTCAGGGGAACCACGAGCAGTACTTC.

The chain is built from TRBV5-1 and TRBJ1-1; D not resolved. Germline V lookup: CDR1 SGHRS, CDR2 YFSETQ. The CDR3 spans 12 residues. V shed 5 bases and J shed 4 bases, with 9 bases lying between them. The CDR3 here is CASRKDGTEAFF. The CDR3 nucleotides are TGCGCCAGCAGGAAGGACGGCACTGAAGCTTTCTTT.

V usage is TRBV5-8 and J usage is TRBJ1-2; D perhaps matches TRBD1 (6 bases). The CDR3 runs 14 residues. Germline V lookup: CDR1 SGHTS, CDR2 YDEGEE. Trimming shortened V by 3 bases and J by 4 bases, and 13 bases separated the two germline ends. The CDR3 bases are TGTGCCAGCAGCTCTTTCGGGGGCAGCTATGGCTACACCTTC. It specifies CASSSFGGSYGYTF.